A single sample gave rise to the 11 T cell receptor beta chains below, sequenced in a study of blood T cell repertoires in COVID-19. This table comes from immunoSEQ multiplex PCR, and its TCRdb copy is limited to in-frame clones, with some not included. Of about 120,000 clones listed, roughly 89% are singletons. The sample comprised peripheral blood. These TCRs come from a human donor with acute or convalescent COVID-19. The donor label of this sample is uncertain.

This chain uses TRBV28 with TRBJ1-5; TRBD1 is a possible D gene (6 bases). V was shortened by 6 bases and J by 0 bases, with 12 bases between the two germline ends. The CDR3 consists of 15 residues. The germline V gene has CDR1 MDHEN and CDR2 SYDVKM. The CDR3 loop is CASRTGGHSNQPQHF. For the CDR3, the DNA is TGTGCCAGCAGAACCGGGGGGCATAGCAATCAGCCCCAGCATTTT.

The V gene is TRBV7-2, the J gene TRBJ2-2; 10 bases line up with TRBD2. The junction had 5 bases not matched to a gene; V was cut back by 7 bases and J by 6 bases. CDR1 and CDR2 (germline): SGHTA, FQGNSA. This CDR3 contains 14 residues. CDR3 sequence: CASKRGGGAGELFF. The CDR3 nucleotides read TGTGCCAGCAAGCGGGGGGGCGGAGCCGGGGAGCTGTTTTTT.

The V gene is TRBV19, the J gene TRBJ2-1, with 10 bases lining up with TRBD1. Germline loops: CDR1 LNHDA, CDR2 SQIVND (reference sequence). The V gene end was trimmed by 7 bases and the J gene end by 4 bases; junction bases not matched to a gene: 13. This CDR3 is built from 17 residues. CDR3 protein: CASTQRDRGGGYNEQFF. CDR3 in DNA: TGTGCCAGTACCCAGAGGGACAGGGGAGGGGGTTACAATGAGCAGTTCTTC.

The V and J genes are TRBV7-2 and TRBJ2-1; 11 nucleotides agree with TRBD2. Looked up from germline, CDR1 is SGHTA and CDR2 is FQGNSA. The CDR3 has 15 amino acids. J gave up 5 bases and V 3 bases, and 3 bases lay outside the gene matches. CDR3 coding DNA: TGTGCCAGCAGCTTTAGCGGGAGGGACCACAATGAGCAGTTCTTC. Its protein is CASSFSGRDHNEQFF.

CDR3 nucleotides: TGCGCCAGCAGCCAAGTGGACAGGGCGGCTAGAGGGGACACTGAAGCTTTCTTT. Amino acids: CASSQVDRAARGDTEAFF. The chain has TRBV4-1 and TRBJ1-1; 8 bases line up with TRBD1. The CDR3 is 18 residues long. Germline V gene data show CDR1 as MGHRA and CDR2 as YSYEKL. V lost 1 base to trimming and J lost 3 bases; unmatched junction nucleotides: 13.

The CDR3 region is CASSEAHGRGHQPQHF. Written as DNA, the CDR3 is TGTGCCAGCAGTGAAGCGCATGGAAGGGGGCATCAGCCCCAGCATTTT. The rearrangement joins TRBV6-1 to TRBJ1-5; TRBD1 agrees at 7 bases. The V gene's germline CDR1 is MNHNS and CDR2 SASEGT. The CDR3 runs to 16 residues. The V and J ends lost 0 bases and 5 bases, in that order; junction bases with no gene match: 7.

CDR3 region: CASSQGRTYEQFF. CDR3 nucleotide sequence: TGTGCCAGCAGCCAAGGGCGGACTTATGAGCAGTTCTTC. The chain recombines TRBV3-1 (or the pseudogene TRBV3-2) with TRBJ2-1; a possible D gene is TRBD2 (5 bases). Trimming shortened V by 1 base and J by 8 bases, and 9 bases separated the two germline ends. CDR1 is LGHDT and CDR2 is YNNKEL in the germline V gene (reference sequence). This CDR3 has 13 residues.

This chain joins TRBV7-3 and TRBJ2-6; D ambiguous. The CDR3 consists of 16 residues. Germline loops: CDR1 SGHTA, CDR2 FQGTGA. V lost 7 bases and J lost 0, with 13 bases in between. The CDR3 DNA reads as TGTGCCAGCACCGAAACGATGAGCTCTGGGGCCAACGTCCTGACTTTC. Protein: CASTETMSSGANVLTF.

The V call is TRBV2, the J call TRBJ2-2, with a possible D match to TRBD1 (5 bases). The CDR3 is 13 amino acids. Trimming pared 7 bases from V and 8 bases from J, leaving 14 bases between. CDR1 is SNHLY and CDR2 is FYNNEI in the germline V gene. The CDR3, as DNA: TGTGCCAGCATTGTTGACAGTTTGGGGGAGCTGTTTTTT. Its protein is CASIVDSLGELFF.

In nucleotides, the CDR3 is TGCGCCAGCAGCCAGGTCGTGGAGCGGGGTGAGCAGTTCTTC. Translating gives CASSQVVERGEQFF. The chain is built from TRBV4-1 and TRBJ2-1, with TRBD2 identical over 7 bases. This CDR3 is 14 amino acids long. Germline V gene sequence: CDR1 MGHRA, CDR2 YSYEKL. V lost 3 bases and J lost 9; bases outside the gene matches: 8.

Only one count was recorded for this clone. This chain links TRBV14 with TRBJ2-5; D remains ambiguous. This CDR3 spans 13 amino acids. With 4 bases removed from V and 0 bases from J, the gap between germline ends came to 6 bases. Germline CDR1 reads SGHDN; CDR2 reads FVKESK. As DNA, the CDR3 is TGTGCCAGCAGCCTCATGTACCAAGAGACCCAGTACTTC. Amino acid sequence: CASSLMYQETQYF.